These 27 T cell receptor beta chains were sequenced from one sample in a study of blood T cell repertoires in COVID-19. The assay was immunoSEQ multiplex PCR, and TCRdb's table has in-frame clones only and misses some. The sample lists about 150,000 clones; 85% to 90% were seen once. The material sequenced was peripheral blood. Receptors originate from a woman aged 55 to 70 with active COVID-19.

V gene TRBV6-1 combines with J gene TRBJ1-5, with D maybe TRBD1 (5 bases). This CDR3 region has 15 residues. With 1 base removed from V and 4 bases from J, the gap between germline ends came to 11 bases. CDR1 is MNHNS, CDR2 SASEGT, per germline. DNA for the CDR3: TGTGCCAGCAGTGAAGGGCAGGGCCTAAATCAGCCCCAGCATTTT. This codes for CASSEGQGLNQPQHF.

This clone was observed a single time. The chain recombines TRBV5-6 with TRBJ2-1, with 9 positions matching TRBD2. The CDR3 has 16 amino acids. With 4 bases clipped from V and 7 bases from J, the junction kept 12 bases outside the gene matches. Germline V gene sequence: CDR1 SGHDT, CDR2 YYEEEE. The CDR3 loop reads CASSTDLAGKGNEQFF. The CDR3 bases are TGTGCCAGCAGCACAGATCTAGCGGGGAAAGGGAATGAGCAGTTCTTC. Drawing the rest from reference TRBV5-6 and TRBJ2-1, the complete variable domain is DAGVTQSPTHLIKTRGQQVTLRCSPKSGHDTVSWYQQALGQGPQFIFQYYEEEERQRGNFPDRFSGHQFPNYSSELNVNALLLGDSALYLCASSTDLAGKGNEQFFGPGTRLTVL.

V gene TRBV5-4 combines with J gene TRBJ2-1; TRBD2 aligns across 7 bases. Per the germline V gene, CDR1 is SGHNT and CDR2 is YYREEE (reference sequence). There are 15 residues in the CDR3. V gave up 1 base and J gave up 3 bases; unmatched junction bases: 4. CDR3: CASSLPTSSYNEQFF. CDR3 bases: TGTGCCAGCAGCTTGCCGACTAGCAGCTACAATGAGCAGTTCTTC.

This chain uses TRBV28 with TRBJ2-7, with TRBD1 matching 10 bases. The CDR3 covers 15 residues. Germline lookup yields CDR1 MDHEN and CDR2 SYDVKM. Trimming cost V 3 bases and J 3 bases; bases outside gene matches: 5. CDR3 amino acids: CASSFADRGDYEQYF. CDR3 DNA: TGTGCCAGCAGTTTTGCGGACAGGGGGGACTACGAGCAGTACTTC.

V gene TRBV10-2 combines with J gene TRBJ2-7; 10 bases line up with TRBD2. Losses at the gene ends were 6 bases for V and 0 bases for J; bases not matched to a gene: 5. The germline CDR1 and CDR2 sequences are WSHSY and SAAADI. The CDR3 sequence is 15 residues long. CDR3 sequence reads: CASRVSGGLSYEQYF. CDR3 DNA: TGCGCCAGCAGAGTTAGCGGGGGGCTCTCCTACGAGCAGTACTTC.

J is TRBJ1-2 and V is TRBV19; 9 bases are a match to TRBD1. The CDR3 runs to 13 residues. Germline lookup yields CDR1 LNHDA and CDR2 SQIVND (reference sequence). The J segment lost 7 bases and the V segment lost 6 bases, leaving 6 bases of the junction unmatched. This chain's CDR3 is CASRGTGSFGYTF. The CDR3 DNA reads TGTGCCAGTAGGGGGACAGGGTCGTTTGGCTACACCTTC.

The chain is built from TRBV19 and TRBJ2-1, with 9 nucleotides matching TRBD2. The CDR3 loop spans 14 amino acids. Germline V CDR1 and CDR2: LNHDA, SQIVND (reference sequence). V was pared by 1 base and J by 10 bases, with 5 bases of the junction left unmatched. This CDR3 is CASSIGRGRGEQFF. The CDR3 DNA follows: TGTGCCAGTAGTATAGGGCGCGGGAGGGGGGAGCAGTTCTTC.

The chain uses TRBV14 and TRBJ2-2, with 15 bases lining up with TRBD2. V trimming: 4 bases; J trimming: 6 bases; junction bases outside the gene matches: 9. This CDR3 region has 18 residues. Germline loops: CDR1 SGHDN, CDR2 FVKESK. CDR3 residues: CASSRPGLAGGWAGELFF. The CDR3 DNA sequence: TGTGCCAGCAGCCGGCCGGGACTAGCGGGAGGATGGGCCGGGGAGCTGTTTTTT.

The V gene is TRBV9, the J gene TRBJ1-4; 7 bases agree with TRBD1. Germline V gene data show CDR1 as SGDLS and CDR2 as YYNGEE. Losses at the gene ends were 3 bases for V and 8 bases for J; bases not matched to a gene: 10. This CDR3 is built from 15 residues. This CDR3 reads CASSALDRVGEKLFF. CDR3 bases: TGTGCCAGCAGCGCACTCGACAGGGTTGGAGAAAAACTGTTTTTT.

This CDR3 is CASSQRSYEQYF. CDR3 bases: TGTGCCAGCAGCCAACGGAGCTACGAGCAGTACTTC. J is TRBJ2-7 and V is TRBV6-2 or TRBV6-3; D not resolved. This CDR3 spans 12 amino acids. The ends were cut back, 6 bases at V and 3 bases at J, with 9 bases in the middle. Germline loops: CDR1 MNHEY, CDR2 SVGEGT.

This chain uses TRBV10-3 with TRBJ1-5; 10 bases are a match to TRBD1. The germline gives CDR1 ENHRY, CDR2 SYGVKD. The CDR3 consists of 17 residues. V gave up 3 bases and J gave up 7 bases; unmatched junction bases: 12. DNA of the CDR3: TGTGCCATCAGTGACCCGGGGGACAGGGGACGACGGCAGCCCCAGCATTTT. Its protein product is CAISDPGDRGRRQPQHF.

The chain combines TRBV18 with TRBJ1-2; weak D call: TRBD1 (5 bases). Germline CDR1 reads KGHSH; CDR2 reads LQKENI. The CDR3 sequence is 12 residues long. The germline V and J ends were trimmed by 6 bases and 4 bases, with 9 bases remaining between them. The CDR3 loop is CASSQGIYGYTF. The CDR3 DNA follows: TGTGCCAGCTCCCAGGGAATCTATGGCTACACCTTC.

This clone was counted between two and nine times. V and J are TRBV2 and TRBJ2-2; 7 bases are a match to TRBD1. The germline gives CDR1 SNHLY, CDR2 FYNNEI. The CDR3 runs to 13 residues. Germline trimming cut 6 bases from V and 5 bases from J; bases unmatched to any gene: 3. The CDR3 DNA reads as TGTGCCAGCAGGGTACAGGGGACCGGGGAGCTGTTTTTT. It codes for CASRVQGTGELFF.

The gene calls are TRBV6-2 or TRBV6-3 and TRBJ1-5; a possible D gene is TRBD1 (5 bases). The V gene's germline CDR1 is MNHEY and CDR2 SVGEGT. V was cut by 2 bases and J by 9 bases, with 17 bases left in between. This CDR3 is built from 15 residues. In nucleotides, the CDR3 is TGTGCCAGCAGTTACAGGGGCGGAACGAGTCGGCCCCAGCATTTT. Its protein is CASSYRGGTSRPQHF.

Here the CDR3 reads CASSLYWDRGYQPQHF. CDR3 coding DNA: TGTGCCAGCAGTTTATATTGGGACAGGGGATATCAGCCCCAGCATTTT. The chain couples TRBV28 to TRBJ1-5; TRBD1 matches at 10 bases. Losses at the gene ends were 1 base for V and 5 bases for J; bases not matched to a gene: 5. This CDR3 has 16 amino acids. Germline loops: CDR1 MDHEN, CDR2 SYDVKM.

The chain combines TRBV6-5 with TRBJ2-7, with D possibly TRBD1 on 5 matching bases. This CDR3 spans 16 amino acids. Per the germline V gene, CDR1 is MNHEY and CDR2 is SVGAGI. V lost 0 bases to trimming and J lost 3 bases, with 15 bases between them. The CDR3 coding sequence is TGTGCCAGCAGTTACTCGAAGGCAGGGTACGGCTACGAGCAGTACTTC. Protein sequence: CASSYSKAGYGYEQYF.

The chain has TRBV28 and TRBJ2-1; 7 nucleotides agree with TRBD2. Germline V lookup: CDR1 MDHEN, CDR2 SYDVKM. Trimming took 3 bases from V and 2 from J; bases not matched to a gene: 1. The CDR3 sequence is 14 residues long. This chain's CDR3 is CASSFSGTYNEQFF. CDR3 DNA: TGTGCCAGCAGTTTCAGCGGGACCTACAATGAGCAGTTCTTC.

This clone has a handful of counts. The rearrangement uses TRBV15 and TRBJ1-5, with 7 bases matching TRBD1. The CDR3 runs to 16 residues. J gave up 9 bases and V 3 bases, and 14 bases lay outside the gene matches. Germline CDR1 is LNHNV and CDR2 is YYDKDF (reference sequence). This CDR3 reads CATSSTGQVAGGPQHF. The CDR3, as DNA: TGTGCCACCAGCAGTACCGGACAGGTGGCAGGGGGGCCCCAGCATTTT.

The chain employs TRBV7-2 and TRBJ2-2, with TRBD1 matching 7 bases. There are 17 residues in the CDR3. V dropped 1 base and J dropped 1; count of bases not matched to a gene: 6. The germline V gene has CDR1 SGHTA and CDR2 FQGNSA. The CDR3 nucleotides read TGTGCCAGCAGCTTAGTTTCCGGGACAGAGAACACCGGGGAGCTGTTTTTT. It codes for CASSLVSGTENTGELFF.

V usage is TRBV7-2 and J usage is TRBJ2-3; TRBD2 agrees at 7 bases. Trimming cost V 3 bases and J 3 bases; bases outside gene matches: 6. Germline V gene data show CDR1 as SGHTA and CDR2 as FQGNSA. CDR3 length: 15 amino acids. The CDR3 DNA is TGTGCCAGCAGCTTTGGACTAGTGGGGACAGATACGCAGTATTTT. Its translation is CASSFGLVGTDTQYF.

V is TRBV2 and J is TRBJ2-7, with D perhaps matching TRBD1 (5 bases). This CDR3 has 13 amino acids. V lost 1 base, J lost 2 bases, and 6 bases lay in between. From germline, CDR1 is SNHLY and CDR2 FYNNEI. The CDR3 sequence: CASSEGTPYEQYF. CDR3 bases: TGTGCCAGCAGTGAAGGGACACCCTACGAGCAGTACTTC.

A few counts support this clone. This chain joins TRBV15 and TRBJ1-1, with D tentatively TRBD1 (5 bases). Germline loops: CDR1 LNHNV, CDR2 YYDKDF (reference sequence). V was shortened by 1 base and J by 1 base, with 10 bases between the two germline ends. The CDR3 runs 15 residues. The CDR3 protein is CATSRVARANTEAFF. The CDR3 DNA reads as TGTGCCACCAGCAGAGTCGCCAGGGCGAACACTGAAGCTTTCTTT.

This chain links TRBV2 with TRBJ2-2, with TRBD2 matching 9 bases. The J segment lost 7 bases and the V segment lost 8 bases, leaving 11 bases of the junction unmatched. The CDR3 has 15 amino acids. Germline CDR1 is SNHLY and CDR2 is FYNNEI. The DNA for the CDR3 is TGTGCCAGCGATGAGAGTAGCGGGAGTGGCGGGGAGCTGTTTTTT. It is translated as CASDESSGSGGELFF.

J is TRBJ2-5 and V is TRBV18; D is unclear. Trimming left V 0 bases short and J 7 bases short, with 6 bases between. CDR1 and CDR2 from the germline V gene are KGHSH and LQKENI. This CDR3 region has 12 residues. Here the CDR3 reads CASSPPIGTQYF. The DNA of the CDR3 is TGTGCCAGCTCACCACCTATCGGGACCCAGTACTTC.

CDR3 coding DNA: TGTGCCAGCAGGCCCGACAGTTACACTGAAGCTTTCTTT. This sequence encodes CASRPDSYTEAFF. This chain connects TRBV11-2 to TRBJ1-1; tentatively, D is TRBD1 (5 bases). Germline CDR1 and CDR2: SGHAT and FQNNGV. Trimming cost V 6 bases and J 3 bases, with 11 bases left between them. The length of the CDR3 is 13 residues.

V and J are TRBV9 and TRBJ2-2; 10 nucleotides align to TRBD1. The CDR3 sequence is 17 residues long. The ends lost 3 bases at V and 7 bases at J; junction bases unmatched: 12. Germline assignment: CDR1 SGDLS and CDR2 YYNGEE. The CDR3 spells CASSGRQGAFEGGELFF. CDR3 coding DNA: TGTGCCAGCAGCGGACGACAGGGGGCTTTTGAAGGCGGGGAGCTGTTTTTT.

This clone has a single count. The chain couples TRBV7-3 to TRBJ1-5; D is unresolved. V lost 8 bases, J lost 6 bases, and 5 bases lay in between. CDR1 SGHTA and CDR2 FQGTGA come from the germline V gene. CDR3 length: 10 amino acids. CDR3 coding DNA: TGTGCCAGCGAGGGTCAGCCCCAGCATTTT. Protein: CASEGQPQHF.